This T cell receptor (beta chain) was sequenced in a study of T-cell memory formation after mild COVID-19. TCRdb fed the 5' RACE reads into MiXCR, producing one record per CDR3 protein. This sample has about 350,000 distinct CDR3 sequences, with 25% to 30% found just once. CDR1 and CDR2 from the germline V gene are SNHLY and FYNNEI. The CDR3 sequence is 15 residues long. V was clipped by 6 bases and J by 0 bases; unmatched bases: 4. This TCR derives from an adult woman who had mild COVID-19 (a few samples of this study predate the infection). Cell type and time point are not known. Sequencing input: PBMCs or a T cell subset sorted from them (not recorded which). The rearrangement uses TRBV2 and TRBJ1-5, with 8 bases lining up with TRBD1. The CDR3 loop reads CASRPQGASNQPQHF. Here the CDR3 DNA reads TGTGCCAGCAGGCCGCAGGGGGCTAGCAATCAGCCCCAGCATTTT. Supplemented by reference TRBV2 and TRBJ1-5, the full variable domain reads EPEVTQTPSHQVTQMGQEVILRCVPISNHLYFYWYRQILGQKVEFLVSFYNNEISEKSEIFDDQFSVERPDGSNFTLKIRSTKLEDSAMYFCASRPQGASNQPQHFGDGTRLSIL.